Presented here are 9 T cell receptor beta chains from one specimen sequenced in a study of a mutant IDH1 vaccine in newly diagnosed glioma. The assay was immunoSEQ multiplex PCR, and TCRdb's table has in-frame clones only and misses some. The repertoire holds about 32,000 clones, with roughly 78% as singletons. Antigens for these TCRs are unknown. Time point meaning: week 11, during vaccination. Every vaccine dose comprised 300 ug of mutant IDH1 20-mer peptide plus topical imiquimod. Here the sequenced sample was PBMCs, taken from a glioma patient whose treatment included an IDH1 peptide vaccine. Source of these receptors: a man aged 30-40 years with glioma.

This clone was recorded a few times. The V and J genes are TRBV5-4 and TRBJ1-3; TRBD1 matches 10 bases. CDR3 length: 16 amino acids. Trimming cost V 0 bases and J 1 base; bases outside gene matches: 1. Looked up from germline, CDR1 is SGHNT and CDR2 is YYREEE (reference sequence). This CDR3 reads CASSLGQGASGNTIYF. The CDR3 DNA follows: TGTGCCAGCAGCTTGGGACAGGGGGCATCTGGAAACACCATATATTTT.

The rearrangement uses TRBV28 and TRBJ1-2, with a weak D call TRBD1 (6 bases). V lost 1 base, J lost 6 bases, and 15 bases lay in between. In germline, CDR1 is MDHEN, CDR2 SYDVKM. CDR3 size: 15 residues. This chain's CDR3 is CASSLFRGQEHGYTF. The DNA of the CDR3 is TGTGCCAGCAGTTTATTCCGGGGGCAGGAACATGGCTACACCTTC.

The V and J genes are TRBV19 and TRBJ1-1; D might be TRBD1 (5 bases). The ends were cut back, 3 bases at V and 11 bases at J, with 13 bases in the middle. The CDR3 contains 12 residues. CDR1 and CDR2 from the germline V gene are LNHDA and SQIVND (reference sequence). CDR3 loop: CASSIAQGSAFF. In nucleotides, the CDR3 is TGTGCCAGTAGTATCGCGCAGGGCTCGGCTTTCTTT.

The chain employs TRBV10-2 and TRBJ2-5; tentatively, D is TRBD1 or TRBD2 (5 bases each). CDR3 length equals 14 residues. Germline V gives CDR1 WSHSY, CDR2 SAAADI. V lost 6 bases to trimming and J lost 3 bases, with 14 bases between them. The CDR3 DNA sequence: TGCGCCAGCAGCCCTAGGGGACGGGAAGAGACCCAGTACTTC. It codes for CASSPRGREETQYF.

This clone was detected a few times. The chain recombines TRBV19 with TRBJ1-5; TRBD1 matches at 7 bases. Losses at the gene ends were 1 base for V and 4 bases for J; bases not matched to a gene: 13. CDR3 size: 18 residues. From germline, CDR1 is LNHDA and CDR2 SQIVND (reference sequence). The CDR3 coding sequence is TGTGCCAGTAGTATAGGGGGGACAGCGATTCTAAGTAATCAGCCCCAGCATTTT. Protein sequence: CASSIGGTAILSNQPQHF. The variable domain in full, completed from reference TRBV19 and TRBJ1-5, reads DGGITQSPKYLFRKEGQNVTLSCEQNLNHDAMYWYRQDPGQGLRLIYYSQIVNDFQKGDIAEGYSVSREKKESFPLTVTSAQKNPTAFYLCASSIGGTAILSNQPQHFGDGTRLSIL.

The rearrangement links TRBV5-6 to TRBJ1-1; D is ambiguous. Germline V gene data show CDR1 as SGHDT and CDR2 as YYEEEE. The CDR3 is 13 residues long. The V gene lost 4 bases and the J gene lost 2 bases, with 9 bases spanning the gap. The CDR3 DNA is TGTGCCAGCAGCCCTGTTCCAAACACTGAAGCTTTCTTT. Protein product: CASSPVPNTEAFF. The complete variable domain, with remaining parts taken from reference TRBV5-6 and TRBJ1-1, reads DAGVTQSPTHLIKTRGQQVTLRCSPKSGHDTVSWYQQALGQGPQFIFQYYEEEERQRGNFPDRFSGHQFPNYSSELNVNALLLGDSALYLCASSPVPNTEAFFGQGTRLTVV.

This chain uses TRBV29-1 with TRBJ1-2; D is perhaps TRBD1 (6 bases). Germline-derived CDR1 and CDR2 are SQVTM and ANQGSEA. V was cut by 4 bases and J by 5 bases, with 17 bases left in between. The CDR3 is made up of 14 amino acids. In DNA form, the CDR3 reads TGCAGCGTTGCTGGTACAGGGCCGGGATATGGCTACACCTTC. Residues: CSVAGTGPGYGYTF.

This chain joins TRBV10-2 and TRBJ1-1; TRBD1 matches 8 bases. There are 15 residues in the CDR3. Per germline, CDR1 WSHSY and CDR2 SAAADI. V shed 6 bases, J shed 2 bases, and the junction held 8 bases outside the gene matches. CDR3 sequence (DNA): TGCGCCAGCAGGTCCCAGGGGGCGCAAAACACTGAAGCTTTCTTT. It encodes CASRSQGAQNTEAFF.

This CDR3 is CASRGTAMNTEAFF. In nucleotides, the CDR3 is TGTGCCAGCAGGGGGACAGCAATGAACACTGAAGCTTTCTTT. V usage is TRBV25-1 and J usage is TRBJ1-1, with 7 bases aligning to TRBD1. V lost 6 bases to trimming and J lost 0 bases; unmatched junction nucleotides: 4. Germline assignment: CDR1 MGHDK and CDR2 SYGVNS. There are 14 residues in the CDR3.